The 27 T cell receptor beta chains below all came from one sample that was sequenced in a study of cytotoxic CD8 clonotypes in ibrutinib-treated CLL. Clones were read by immunoSEQ multiplex PCR, and TCRdb kept only the in-frame ones, dropping some. Here the sample spans fewer than 400,000 clones, 67% being singletons. The material was PBMCs, obtained after 36 months of ibrutinib treatment. These receptors were obtained from a human donor with chronic lymphocytic leukemia.

The rearrangement links TRBV6-5 to TRBJ2-7; 11 positions match TRBD2. Germline CDR1 is MNHEY and CDR2 is SVGAGI. V was clipped by 7 bases and J by 5 bases; unmatched bases: 10. There are 15 residues in the CDR3. The CDR3, as DNA: TGTGCCAGCACCAGACTAGCGGGAAAGTCTGACGAGCAGTACTTC. Amino acid sequence: CASTRLAGKSDEQYF.

This clone has just a few counts. The chain couples TRBV15 to TRBJ1-2, with 9 nucleotides matching TRBD1. V shed 3 bases, J shed 8 bases, and the junction held 4 bases outside the gene matches. Germline loops: CDR1 LNHNV, CDR2 YYDKDF (reference sequence). The length of the CDR3 is 13 residues. The CDR3 protein is CATSRGQGEGYTF. CDR3 DNA: TGTGCCACCAGCAGGGGACAGGGAGAGGGCTACACCTTC.

The chain uses TRBV6-6 and TRBJ2-3; TRBD1 matches 10 bases. The CDR3 is made up of 14 amino acids. V lost 6 bases, J lost 6 bases, and 6 bases stayed unmatched. In germline, CDR1 is MNHNY, CDR2 SVGAGI (reference sequence). The CDR3 sequence is CASRDRGLEDTQYF. CDR3 DNA: TGTGCCAGCAGAGACAGGGGGCTAGAGGATACGCAGTATTTT.

The chain uses TRBV7-6 and TRBJ2-5; TRBD1 is a possible D gene (5 bases). Germline V gene sequence: CDR1 SGHVS, CDR2 FNYEAQ. The length of the CDR3 is 16 residues. Trimming took off 5 bases at V and 5 bases at J, with 21 bases between the two ends. The CDR3 DNA follows: TGTGCCAGCAGCCGTTTCTTGGGTCTTGGGGCGGAGACCCAGTACTTC. As protein: CASSRFLGLGAETQYF.

V is TRBV5-4 and J is TRBJ2-5, with 12 bases that match TRBD1. The junction had 6 bases not matched to a gene; V was cut back by 4 bases and J by 5 bases. CDR1 is SGHNT and CDR2 is YYREEE in the germline V gene (reference sequence). CDR3 length equals 15 residues. The CDR3 here is CASSPGTGGRETQYF. The CDR3 bases are TGTGCCAGCAGCCCCGGGACAGGGGGCCGGGAGACCCAGTACTTC.

This clone was counted only a few times. The chain combines TRBV15 with TRBJ2-3; D is ambiguous. Trimming took 1 base from V and 5 from J, leaving 7 bases between them. This CDR3 has 13 amino acids. CDR1 and CDR2 (germline): LNHNV, YYDKDF (reference sequence). The CDR3 sequence is CATSRGRIDTQYF. The CDR3 coding sequence is TGTGCCACCAGCAGAGGCCGTATAGATACGCAGTATTTT.

The chain uses TRBV4-1 and TRBJ2-7; D remains unclear. CDR3 length: 16 residues. Germline lookup yields CDR1 MGHRA and CDR2 YSYEKL. The V gene lost 0 bases and the J gene lost 3 bases, with 15 bases spanning the gap. The chain's CDR3 is CASSQEKQRTLYEQYF. DNA for the CDR3: TGCGCCAGCAGCCAAGAGAAACAAAGGACCCTCTACGAGCAGTACTTC.

V gene TRBV19 combines with J gene TRBJ1-5; D not certain. The CDR3 is made up of 15 amino acids. The V end lost 2 bases, the J end lost 2 bases, and 10 bases lay between the germline ends. The germline V gene has CDR1 LNHDA and CDR2 SQIVND (reference sequence). The CDR3 region is CASSITAFGNQPQHF. The CDR3 DNA follows: TGTGCCAGTAGTATAACAGCTTTTGGCAATCAGCCCCAGCATTTT.

In its sample, this clone was seen a few times. The chain joins TRBV19 to TRBJ1-5; D gene ambiguous. Germline V lookup: CDR1 LNHDA, CDR2 SQIVND (reference sequence). Between the trimmed V and J ends, which lost 2 bases and 6 bases, there was a span of 5 bases. CDR3 length equals 12 residues. DNA for the CDR3: TGTGCCAGTAGTATACCCGGTCAGCCCCAGCATTTT. Protein sequence: CASSIPGQPQHF.

The rearrangement links TRBV5-6 to TRBJ2-7; D may be TRBD2 (6 bases). Trimming took off 2 bases at V and 6 bases at J, with 18 bases between the two ends. The CDR3 covers 15 residues. Germline V CDR1 and CDR2: SGHDT, YYEEEE. The CDR3 DNA follows: TGTGCCAGCAGCTTTCCCTCGGGAGCCCCCTTCGAGCAGTACTTC. It encodes CASSFPSGAPFEQYF.

In its sample, this clone was seen once. The CDR3 loop is CSVTGTGIEKLFF. DNA for the CDR3: TGCAGCGTGACCGGGACAGGGATTGAAAAACTGTTTTTT. The chain carries TRBV29-1 and TRBJ1-4; 9 bases agree with TRBD1. This CDR3 spans 13 amino acids. CDR1 SQVTM and CDR2 ANQGSEA come from the germline V gene. The V segment lost 6 bases and the J segment 7 bases; nucleotides outside the gene matches: 6.

The chain uses TRBV6-5 and TRBJ1-5; TRBD1 aligns across 7 bases. The V and J ends lost 0 bases and 5 bases, in that order; junction bases with no gene match: 1. Looked up from germline, CDR1 is MNHEY and CDR2 is SVGAGI. This CDR3 spans 14 amino acids. CDR3 in amino acids: CASSYSGGHQPQHF. In nucleotides, the CDR3 is TGTGCCAGCAGTTACTCAGGGGGCCATCAGCCCCAGCATTTT.

This chain links TRBV5-1 with TRBJ2-7, with 7 nucleotides matching TRBD1. After removal of 4 bases from V and 2 bases from J, the junction contained 0 bases not matched to a gene. The CDR3 covers 12 residues. Germline CDR1 and CDR2: SGHRS and YFSETQ. CDR3 residues: CASSGTAYEQYF. The CDR3, as DNA: TGCGCCAGCAGCGGGACAGCCTACGAGCAGTACTTC.

The chain has TRBV9 and TRBJ2-5, with D tentatively TRBD1 (5 bases). The CDR3 contains 14 residues. The ends were cut back, 3 bases at V and 4 bases at J, with 13 bases in the middle. The germline V gene has CDR1 SGDLS and CDR2 YYNGEE. CDR3 nucleotides: TGTGCCAGCAGCGCCCGCCCAGGGTCAGAGACCCAGTACTTC. This translates into CASSARPGSETQYF.

About this clone: One end of the junction fails to match germline, which may point to a read error. The CDR3 reads CASRLGPDPDTQYF. CDR3 coding DNA: TGTGCCAGCAGGTTGGGGCCAGACCCGGATACGCAGTATTTT. V gene TRBV5-4 combines with J gene TRBJ2-3, with D possibly TRBD1 on 5 matching bases. Germline lookup yields CDR1 SGHNT and CDR2 YYREEE (reference sequence). The CDR3 runs to 14 residues.

The V and J genes are TRBV18 and TRBJ1-2, with a weak D call TRBD1 (6 bases). V dropped 0 bases and J dropped 4 bases, with 18 bases sitting between them. This CDR3 comprises 17 residues. The germline V gene has CDR1 KGHSH and CDR2 LQKENI. The CDR3 spells CASSPPVMAGESYGYTF. CDR3 DNA sequence: TGTGCCAGCTCACCACCGGTGATGGCAGGGGAGAGCTATGGCTACACCTTC.

V usage is TRBV5-6 and J usage is TRBJ1-6, with a tentative D call TRBD1 (6 bases). V lost 7 bases to trimming and J lost 0 bases, with 17 bases between them. The CDR3 covers 17 residues. Germline-derived CDR1 and CDR2 are SGHDT and YYEEEE. CDR3 protein: CASQGQILTSYNSPLHF. CDR3 DNA sequence: TGTGCCAGCCAAGGACAGATCCTGACCTCCTATAATTCACCCCTCCACTTT.

CDR3 amino acids: CASSSSSLVREGTEAFF. The DNA of the CDR3 is TGTGCCAGCAGTAGTTCATCCTTAGTCAGGGAGGGCACTGAAGCTTTCTTT. The V call is TRBV25-1, the J call TRBJ1-1, with D possibly matching TRBD1 (5 bases). Per the germline V gene, CDR1 is MGHDK and CDR2 is SYGVNS. The CDR3 runs to 17 residues. V lost 5 bases and J 4 bases, leaving 23 bases between the germline ends.

The V call is TRBV11-1, the J call TRBJ2-5; D ambiguous. CDR3 size: 12 residues. Trimming cost V 1 base and J 5 bases, with 5 bases left between them. Germline V lookup: CDR1 SGHAT, CDR2 FQDESV (reference sequence). DNA for the CDR3: TGTGCCAGCAGCTTAGTAGAGGAGACCCAGTACTTC. Translated, it gives CASSLVEETQYF.

The sample holds a few counts of this clone. The V call is TRBV18, the J call TRBJ2-1, with TRBD2 as a possible D gene (5 bases). Germline assignment: CDR1 KGHSH and CDR2 LQKENI. The V end lost 3 bases, the J end lost 8 bases, and 14 bases lay between the germline ends. CDR3 length: 14 amino acids. In DNA, the CDR3 is TGTGCCAGCTCACCCGCAGCGGAGAAGGATGAGCAGTTCTTC. Residues: CASSPAAEKDEQFF. The variable domain in full, with the rest retrieved from reference TRBV18 and TRBJ2-1, is NAGVMQNPRHLVRRRGQEARLRCSPMKGHSHVYWYRQLPEEGLKFMVYLQKENIIDESGMPKERFSAEFPKEGPSILRIQQVVRGDSAAYFCASSPAAEKDEQFFGPGTRLTVL.

The gene calls are TRBV20-1 and TRBJ1-6; D gene unclear. V was pared by 6 bases and J by 9 bases, with 9 bases between. The germline V gene has CDR1 DFQATT and CDR2 SNEGSKA (reference sequence). This CDR3 comprises 11 residues. The CDR3 here is CSAGSSSPLHF. For the CDR3, the DNA is TGCAGTGCAGGGAGCAGTTCACCCCTCCACTTT.

V usage is TRBV4-2 and J usage is TRBJ1-5; D uncertain. Germline V gene data show CDR1 as LGHNA and CDR2 as YNFKEQ. The CDR3 runs to 15 residues. The V and J ends lost 0 bases and 3 bases respectively, with 9 bases between them. CDR3: CASSQDRTINQPQHF. Here the CDR3 DNA reads TGTGCCAGCAGCCAAGATCGTACCATCAATCAGCCCCAGCATTTT.

The chain carries TRBV29-1 and TRBJ2-5, with D tentatively TRBD1 (5 bases). Trimming left V 4 bases short and J 0 bases short, with 15 bases between. Germline loops: CDR1 SQVTM, CDR2 ANQGSEA. The CDR3 has 15 residues. This CDR3 is CSVGGAGPYQETQYF. CDR3 DNA: TGCAGCGTTGGGGGCGCCGGCCCGTACCAAGAGACCCAGTACTTC.

V gene TRBV19 combines with J gene TRBJ1-1; D may be TRBD1 (6 bases). CDR3 length: 15 residues. The germline gives CDR1 LNHDA, CDR2 SQIVND (reference sequence). Trimming left V 7 bases short and J 5 bases short, with 20 bases between. The CDR3: CASIERLGGGTEAFF. Written as DNA, the CDR3 is TGTGCCAGTATAGAGCGGTTGGGAGGGGGTACTGAAGCTTTCTTT.

The chain links TRBV5-6 to TRBJ2-2; D ambiguous. From germline, CDR1 is SGHDT and CDR2 YYEEEE. The CDR3 spans 16 residues. The germline V and J ends were trimmed by 1 base and 2 bases, with 12 bases remaining between them. CDR3 protein: CASSLYSAANTGELFF. The CDR3 DNA is TGTGCCAGCAGCTTGTATTCGGCAGCAAACACCGGGGAGCTGTTTTTT. The variable domain in full, with the rest retrieved from reference TRBV5-6 and TRBJ2-2, is DAGVTQSPTHLIKTRGQQVTLRCSPKSGHDTVSWYQQALGQGPQFIFQYYEEEERQRGNFPDRFSGHQFPNYSSELNVNALLLGDSALYLCASSLYSAANTGELFFGEGSRLTVL.

The J gene is TRBJ2-6, the V gene TRBV13, with 7 bases aligning to TRBD1. Trimming removed 5 bases from V and 1 base from J; junction bases left unmatched: 11. The CDR3 is made up of 18 amino acids. Germline assignment: CDR1 PRHDT and CDR2 FYEKMQ (reference sequence). This chain's CDR3 is CASSPRTGKVSGANVLTF. The CDR3 region has the DNA TGTGCCAGCAGCCCCCGGACAGGAAAGGTGTCTGGGGCCAACGTCCTGACTTTC.

The chain recombines TRBV18 with TRBJ1-1; D remains unclear. The CDR3 has 17 amino acids. V lost 3 bases and J 0 bases, leaving 17 bases between the germline ends. Germline-derived CDR1 and CDR2 are KGHSH and LQKENI. CDR3 loop: CASSPKGGGPMNTEAFF. The CDR3 region has the DNA TGTGCCAGCTCACCCAAGGGCGGCGGCCCTATGAACACTGAAGCTTTCTTT. Full variable domain (missing parts from reference TRBV18 and TRBJ1-1): NAGVMQNPRHLVRRRGQEARLRCSPMKGHSHVYWYRQLPEEGLKFMVYLQKENIIDESGMPKERFSAEFPKEGPSILRIQQVVRGDSAAYFCASSPKGGGPMNTEAFFGQGTRLTVV.